This T cell receptor beta chain was sequenced during a study of cytomegalovirus exposure and HLA in healthy donors. Use of 60 Vbeta and 13 Jbeta primers characterized the PCR. TCRdb's table, derived via immunoSEQ multiplex PCR, lists solely in-frame clones and lacks some. This sample yields 95,000 to 110,000 clones, of which roughly 72% are seen a single time; about 5.4% belongs to the top ten. In regard to this clone: One junction end disagrees with the germline gene, perhaps due to a read error.

Germline lookup yields CDR1 SGHTA and CDR2 FQGNSA. This CDR3 is built from 12 residues. This TCR was recovered from a woman younger than 35 in good health and CMV-seropositive. What was sequenced was PBMCs. The rearrangement links TRBV7-2 to TRBJ2-3; TRBD2 matches at 11 bases. CDR3 region: CASRLAGGPPYF. The CDR3 bases are TGTGCCAGCAGATTAGCGGGAGGGCCGCCCTATTTT.